Included here is one TCR beta chain sequence, with context. The specificity of this receptor is unknown. The junction and the germline gene differ at one end; a read error may be behind it. Inclusion was restricted to participants for whom at least one PBMC sample before ART initiation and at least two post-ART samples were available. Treatment was received in the United States of America by all participants with HIV. Before DNA extraction, cryopreserved samples of 1-10 million PBMC were thawed and then washed. At the time of the earliest PBMC sample, participants with HIV were aged between about 23 and 55 years. PBMC samples from each participant spanned 1-4 timepoints before ART initiation and 2-8 timepoints after ART initiation, with a median of 7 samples. For every participant, serial HIV viral load, CD4+ T-cell count, ART history and demographic data were obtained. Genomic DNA was extracted from unsorted PBMC with a Qiagen kit on a QIAcube, with processing performed in batches of 12 samples.

The data stem from a study of long-term antiretroviral therapy in people with HIV (dated by TCRdb to 2022 to 2024). At the level of the whole study: The earliest samples were collected about a decade before the 2015 WHO recommendation for immediate ART, when ART was typically delayed until CD4 counts fell. A retrospective serial study tested whether ART initiation and durable HIV suppression were associated with changes in peripheral blood TRB repertoire composition and diversity. A total of over 150 cryopreserved PBMC samples came from 25 to 30 adults with confirmed HIV infection and were collected serially over a mean of approximately six years (range 1-12). Among the 25 to 30 participants with HIV, more than ten were female. No cross-contamination during QIAcube processing was shown when test extractions of a monoclonal T-cell line were performed alongside 30 to 40 polyclonal samples.

What the research found in general, with its limitations: No data were available on ART adherence, viral resistance or therapy changes, limiting inferences about post-ART repertoire changes. Because PBMC availability was limited, only the TCR beta chain was sequenced, with no alpha chain pairing. The samples span the years 2004 to 2017, and the ART regimens used at that time may not be as effective as current regimens. The repertoire was dominated across all time points by expanded TRB clones identified before ART initiation, although this dominance was seen to fluctuate and to decrease in many PLHIV after ART. Starting ART was linked to a significant rise in TRB diversity, yet even after long-term ART the diversity remained significantly lower than in transplant donor controls. HIV repertoires had narrower CDR3 length ranges than controls, and the network structure suggested an antigen-experienced repertoire that shifted only slightly toward naive after ART. Unsorted PBMC were profiled instead of sorted CD4+ and CD8+ T cells because pre-ART samples had limited cell numbers.

The immunoSEQ hsTCRB v3.0 assay was used at survey level resolution to sequence the TRB variable region. The targeted TRB sequencing depth was about 35,000-55,000 T-cell genomes per sample. An Illumina MiSeq with a v3 150-cycle kit was used to sequence the pooled TRB libraries. Per the original workflow: Repertoire analysis was performed in R inside a reproducible Nextflow workflow that covered QC, data transformation and analysis. LymphoSeq2, an R package for exploring AIRR-Seq data, was used to implement custom analyses. After excluding several samples that yielded fewer than 5000 total TRB sequences, 188 HIV repertoires remained for analysis. Among the 180 to 200 HIV repertoires that were kept, roughly 59 were collected before ART initiation and some 130 were collected after ART initiation. Each repertoire was downsampled to 5000 TRB nucleotide sequences, and summary statistics were averaged across 100 downsampling iterations. TRB sequences were retained for analysis only if CDR3 regions of at least seven amino acids were present. Diversity was assessed using a clonality score derived from Shannon entropy and using the Gini coefficient. Repertoire networks linked the top 5000 CDR3 amino acid sequences whenever two sequences differed by an edit distance of one. For TRB CDR3 amino acid sequences, antigen specificity groups and MHC restriction were predicted with GLIPH2. CDR3 amino acid sequences were matched against VDJdb and McPAS-TCR to flag known CMV, EBV, HIV or tissue antigen associations. Pre-ART, post-ART and control groups were compared with Wilcoxon signed-rank tests and Holm-Bonferroni correction. In its TCRdb copy, this immuneACCESS table keeps in-frame sequences only and misses some clones. Where compared with another copy, unresolved V genes explain less than half of these, and the others have no known cause. The D gene and trimming were derived from the DNA, and the V and J assignments and clone size from that table. The sample table records under 40,000 clones; 75% to 85% of these occur just once. The top ten clonotypes cover about 12% of the sample.

CDR1 SSHAT and CDR2 FNYEAQ are derived from the germline V gene (reference sequence). Inclusive of the bounding cysteine and phenylalanine, the CDR3 is 16 residues long. The entry retains the CDR3 DNA only, 48 bases that are in frame from base 1. Sequencing used unsorted PBMCs, obtained 0.3 years after starting antiretroviral therapy. The origin of this receptor is a man aged 18 to 35 with HIV. The rearranged chain carries TRBV7-7 and TRBJ2-5, with 11 middle bases fitting TRBD1. The nucleotides read TGTGCTAGCAGCTCCGGGACAGGGGGTTCCCAAGAGACCCAGTACTTC. It translates to CASSSGTGGSQETQYF.